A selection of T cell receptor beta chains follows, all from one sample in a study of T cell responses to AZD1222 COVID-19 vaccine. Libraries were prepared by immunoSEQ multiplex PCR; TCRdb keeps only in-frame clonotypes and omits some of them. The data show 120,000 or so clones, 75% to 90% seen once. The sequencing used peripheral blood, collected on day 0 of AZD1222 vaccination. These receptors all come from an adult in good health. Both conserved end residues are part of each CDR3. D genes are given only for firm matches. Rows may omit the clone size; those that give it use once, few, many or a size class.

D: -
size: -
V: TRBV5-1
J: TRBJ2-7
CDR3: CASSLGQGGSYEQYF
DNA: TGCGCCAGCAGCTTGGGGCAGGGGGGTTCCTACGAGCAGTACTTC

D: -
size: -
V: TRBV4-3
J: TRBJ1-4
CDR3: CASSRLKGGANEKLFF
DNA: TGCGCCAGCAGCAGGCTTAAGGGGGGGGCTAATGAAAAACTGTTTTTT

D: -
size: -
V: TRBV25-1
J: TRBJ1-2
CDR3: CASSESLLNYGYTF
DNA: TGTGCCAGCAGTGAATCGTTGTTAAACTATGGCTACACCTTC

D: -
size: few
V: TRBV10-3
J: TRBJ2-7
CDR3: CAISEGYEQYF
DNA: TGTGCCATCAGTGAGGGCTACGAGCAGTACTTC

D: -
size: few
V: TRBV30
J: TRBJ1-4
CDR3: CAFSVGASGGEWEKLFF
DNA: TGTGCCTTTTCAGTTGGGGCCTCGGGGGGCGAGTGGGAAAAACTGTTTTTT

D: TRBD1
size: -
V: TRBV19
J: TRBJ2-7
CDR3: CASTRTGDGEQYF
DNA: TGTGCCAGTACGAGGACAGGGGATGGAGAGCAGTACTTC

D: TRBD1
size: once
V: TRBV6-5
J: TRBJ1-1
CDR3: CASSSPLTGVNTEAFF
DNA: TGTGCCAGCAGTTCCCCGTTGACAGGGGTGAACACTGAAGCTTTCTTT

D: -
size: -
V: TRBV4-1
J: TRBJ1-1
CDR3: CASSHSRVKRPDTEAFF
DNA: TGCGCCAGCAGCCACTCGCGGGTAAAGCGCCCAGACACTGAAGCTTTCTTT

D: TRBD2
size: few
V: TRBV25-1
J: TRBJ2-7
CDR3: CASSDGSQAGENYEQYF
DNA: TGTGCCAGCAGTGATGGATCTCAAGCGGGGGAGAACTACGAGCAGTACTTC

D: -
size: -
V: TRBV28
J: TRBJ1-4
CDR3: CASSLTATNEKLFF
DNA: TGTGCCAGCAGTTTAACTGCAACTAATGAAAAACTGTTTTTT

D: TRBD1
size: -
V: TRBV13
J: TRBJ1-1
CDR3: CASSSGQGFEAFF
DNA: TGTGCCAGCAGCTCAGGACAGGGGTTTGAAGCTTTCTTT

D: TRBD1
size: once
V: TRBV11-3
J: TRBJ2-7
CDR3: CASTFDRGSSSYEQYF
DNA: TGTGCCAGCACCTTCGACAGGGGCTCCAGCTCCTACGAGCAGTACTTC

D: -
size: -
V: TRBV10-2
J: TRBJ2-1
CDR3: CASRDRRSYNEQFF
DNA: TGCGCCAGCAGGGACCGACGCTCCTACAATGAGCAGTTCTTC

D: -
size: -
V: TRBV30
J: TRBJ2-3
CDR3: CAWRESTDTQYF
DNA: TGTGCCTGGAGAGAGAGCACAGATACGCAGTATTTT

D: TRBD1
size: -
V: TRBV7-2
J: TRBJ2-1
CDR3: CASSSWTGGNEQFF
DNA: TGTGCCAGCAGCTCATGGACAGGGGGCAATGAGCAGTTCTTC

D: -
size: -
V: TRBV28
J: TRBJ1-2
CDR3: CASRPTGEIRSGYTF
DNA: TGTGCCAGCAGGCCAACGGGGGAAATTAGATCGGGCTACACCTTC

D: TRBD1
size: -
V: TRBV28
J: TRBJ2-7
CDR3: CASSLTDRDNEQYF
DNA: TGTGCCAGCAGTTTGACTGACAGGGACAACGAGCAGTACTTC

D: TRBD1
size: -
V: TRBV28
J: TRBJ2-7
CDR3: CASSSGTGVYEQYF
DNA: TGTGCCAGCAGTTCCGGGACAGGGGTCTACGAGCAGTACTTC

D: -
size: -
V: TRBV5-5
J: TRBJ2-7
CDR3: CASSLHSLLYEQYF
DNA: TGTGCCAGCAGCTTGCACAGCTTATTATACGAGCAGTACTTC

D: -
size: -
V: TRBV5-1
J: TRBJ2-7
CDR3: CASSLQGGGGTSYEQYF
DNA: TGCGCCAGCAGCTTGCAGGGGGGGGGCGGGACCTCCTACGAGCAGTACTTC

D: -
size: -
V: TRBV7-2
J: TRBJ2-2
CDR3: CASSPRTRAGELFF
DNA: TGTGCCAGCAGCCCACGGACTCGCGCCGGGGAGCTGTTTTTT

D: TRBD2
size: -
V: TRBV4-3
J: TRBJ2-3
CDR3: CAIIAGVYFNTQYF
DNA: TGCGCCATCATAGCGGGAGTGTATTTTAATACGCAGTATTTT

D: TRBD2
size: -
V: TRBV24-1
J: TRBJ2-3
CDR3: CATSDGTSSADTQYF
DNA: TGTGCCACCAGTGATGGGACTAGTTCCGCAGATACGCAGTATTTT

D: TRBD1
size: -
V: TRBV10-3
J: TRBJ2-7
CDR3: CAISPGQTPYEQYF
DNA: TGTGCCATCAGCCCGGGACAGACTCCCTACGAGCAGTACTTC

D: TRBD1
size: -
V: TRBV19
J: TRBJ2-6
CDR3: CASRRGTASGANVLTF
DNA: TGTGCCAGTAGGCGAGGGACAGCTTCTGGGGCCAACGTCCTGACTTTC

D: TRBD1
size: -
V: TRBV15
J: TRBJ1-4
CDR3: CATSRGGTGGTNEKLFF
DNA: TGTGCCACCAGCAGAGGTGGGACAGGGGGGACTAATGAAAAACTGTTTTTT

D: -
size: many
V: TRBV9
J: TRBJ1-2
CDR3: CASSGGGVRYTF
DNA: TGTGCCAGCAGCGGCGGAGGGGTTCGCTACACCTTC

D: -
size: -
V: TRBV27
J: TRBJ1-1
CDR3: CASSLYPGGGMNTEAFF
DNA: TGTGCCAGCAGTTTATACCCCGGAGGAGGCATGAACACTGAAGCTTTCTTT

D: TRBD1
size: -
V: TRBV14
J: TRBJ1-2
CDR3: CASSRYRGPYGYTF
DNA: TGTGCCAGCAGCCGGTACAGGGGGCCGTATGGCTACACCTTC

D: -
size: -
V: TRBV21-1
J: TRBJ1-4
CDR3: CASSYEAEGYNEKLFF
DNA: TGTGCCAGCAGCTACGAGGCGGAGGGTTATAATGAAAAACTGTTTTTT

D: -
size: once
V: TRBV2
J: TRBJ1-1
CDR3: CASRRQGRHTEAFF
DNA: TGTGCCAGCAGGCGTCAGGGACGTCACACTGAAGCTTTCTTT

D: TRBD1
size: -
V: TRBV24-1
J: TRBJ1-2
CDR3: CATSETGQGIRPGDGYTF
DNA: TGTGCCACCAGTGAAACGGGACAGGGGATCCGCCCGGGCGATGGCTACACCTTC

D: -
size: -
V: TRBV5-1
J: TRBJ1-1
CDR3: CASSLTLESKAFF
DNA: TGCGCCAGCAGCTTGACGTTGGAGAGTAAAGCTTTCTTT

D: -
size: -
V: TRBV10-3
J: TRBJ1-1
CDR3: CAISVQDNTEAFF
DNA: TGTGCCATCAGCGTACAGGATAACACTGAAGCTTTCTTT

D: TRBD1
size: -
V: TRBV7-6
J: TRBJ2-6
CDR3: CASSLVGGTGASGANVLTF
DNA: TGTGCCAGCAGCTTAGTAGGGGGGACAGGAGCCTCTGGGGCCAACGTCCTGACTTTC

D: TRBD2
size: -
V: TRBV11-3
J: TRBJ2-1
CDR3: CASSFDGGNEQFF
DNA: TGTGCCAGCAGCTTTGACGGGGGGAATGAGCAGTTCTTC

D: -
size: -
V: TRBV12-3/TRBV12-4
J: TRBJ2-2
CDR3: CASSLLGTGELFF
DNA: TGTGCCAGCAGTTTACTGGGCACCGGGGAGCTGTTTTTT

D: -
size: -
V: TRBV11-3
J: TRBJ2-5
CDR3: CASSSGQGAPLETQYF
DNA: TGTGCCAGCAGCTCCGGTCAGGGAGCCCCTCTAGAGACCCAGTACTTC

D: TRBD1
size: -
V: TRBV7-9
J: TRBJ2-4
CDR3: CANARGQGTIQYF
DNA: TGTGCCAATGCTCGCGGACAGGGAACCATTCAGTACTTC

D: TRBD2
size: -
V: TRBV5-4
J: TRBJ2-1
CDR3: CASSSGLAGVGNNEQFF
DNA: TGTGCCAGCAGTTCTGGACTAGCGGGAGTTGGAAACAATGAGCAGTTCTTC

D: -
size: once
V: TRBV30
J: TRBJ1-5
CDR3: CAWSSTGPQPQHF
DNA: TGTGCCTGGAGTTCCACAGGGCCTCAGCCCCAGCATTTT

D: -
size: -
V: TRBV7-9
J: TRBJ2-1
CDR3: CASSQGGTLQYNEQFF
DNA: TGTGCCAGCAGCCAAGGTGGGACTCTCCAATACAATGAGCAGTTCTTC

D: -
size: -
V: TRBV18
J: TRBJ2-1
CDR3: CASSPSRGVSYNEQFF
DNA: TGTGCCAGCTCACCGTCCAGGGGAGTATCCTACAATGAGCAGTTCTTC

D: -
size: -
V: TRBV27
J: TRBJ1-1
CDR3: CASSLGSYTEAFF
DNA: TGTGCCAGCAGTTTGGGCTCTTACACTGAAGCTTTCTTT